A selection of T cell receptor beta chains follows, all from one sample in a study of shared clonotypes between healthy human individuals. Here immunoSEQ multiplex PCR was the method, and the copy in TCRdb shows in-frame clones only, minus some. The table records some 2,100,000 clones, around 93% of them present only once. Material for sequencing was naive CD8+ T cells from PBMCs. The receptors stem from a man between 18 and 29 years old in good health. Some clones in this sample may be carry-over from other donors' samples. Each CDR3 is given with its conserved first and last residue. A D gene is named only where the DNA matches it firmly.

CDR3aa	d_gene	v_gene	j_gene
CAVGADLHNQPQHF	-	TRBV19	TRBJ1-5
CASSSHVKREVADTQYF	TRBD2	TRBV28	TRBJ2-3
CATSRWFRGEDDEQFF	-	TRBV15	TRBJ2-1
CASSWDPGNTIYF	-	TRBV11-2	TRBJ1-3
CASIGGRLAFF	-	TRBV27	TRBJ1-1
CASSIGKGAYEQYF	-	TRBV19	TRBJ2-7
CASSLATGETSFGGYTF	TRBD1	TRBV11-1	TRBJ1-2
CASSWGQGEYEQYF	TRBD1	TRBV5-4	TRBJ2-7
CASSLGHSYEQYF	-	TRBV27	TRBJ2-7
CASSYRTSGRYKNIQYF	TRBD2	TRBV28	TRBJ2-4
CASSSAGELFF	-	TRBV27	TRBJ2-2
CATLNGTHSQPQHF	-	TRBV28	TRBJ1-5
CASSLSGREEQPQHF	-	TRBV7-2	TRBJ1-5
CASSQTATDYREKLFF	-	TRBV4-3	TRBJ1-4
CASSLSAKVWSNQPQHF	-	TRBV7-2	TRBJ1-5
CASSTRGGRVDEQFF	-	TRBV11-2	TRBJ2-1
CASSERPGSSYNEQFF	-	TRBV11-3	TRBJ2-1
CSVEDLGSGSIYEQYF	TRBD2	TRBV29-1	TRBJ2-7